One sample yielded the 32 T cell receptor beta chains listed below, sequenced in a study of T-cell reconstitution after alpha-beta-depleted transplantation in children. Unique molecular identifiers were incorporated when the TCRbeta library was constructed. TCRdb reprocessed the PCR reads with MiXCR, giving one entry per CDR3 protein. The sample carries about 400,000 distinct CDR3 sequences, just over 20% recorded once. Source: PBMCs from the stem cell graft donor, taken from the stem cell graft. Receptor source: a human donor who donated a stem cell graft to a child with acute myeloid leukemia.

The chain employs TRBV5-1 and TRBJ2-3; D remains unclear. V was shortened by 1 base and J by 5 bases, with 11 bases between the two germline ends. CDR1 and CDR2 from the germline V gene are SGHRS and YFSETQ. This CDR3 has 14 amino acids. Here the CDR3 reads CASSLWPFGDTQYF. The DNA of the CDR3 is TGCGCCAGCAGCTTGTGGCCCTTCGGAGATACGCAGTATTTT.

The DNA for the CDR3 is TGTGCCAGCAGCTTAGATTGGCTCCAAGAGACCCAGTACTTC. Protein sequence: CASSLDWLQETQYF. The chain has TRBV7-2 and TRBJ2-5; D gene uncertain. CDR3 length: 14 amino acids. CDR1 is SGHTA, CDR2 FQGNSA, per germline. The ends were cut back, 1 base at V and 1 base at J, with 7 bases in the middle.

The J gene is TRBJ2-3, the V gene TRBV5-1, with no clear D. The germline gives CDR1 SGHRS, CDR2 YFSETQ. V lost 4 bases to trimming and J lost 6 bases, with 12 bases between them. CDR3 length: 13 residues. The CDR3 sequence is CASSRFVVDTQYF. The CDR3 bases are TGCGCCAGCAGCCGCTTTGTGGTGGATACGCAGTATTTT.

The chain links TRBV2 to TRBJ2-1; D is possibly TRBD1 (7 bases). V lost 3 bases and J lost 14, with 11 bases in between. Germline V gene sequence: CDR1 SNHLY, CDR2 FYNNEI. CDR3 size: 11 residues. The CDR3 here is CASSETGRKFF. CDR3 sequence (DNA): TGTGCCAGCAGTGAGACAGGGAGGAAGTTCTTC.

The CDR3 is CASRRTGGAHNEQFF. CDR3 sequence (DNA): TGTGCCAGCAGACGTACGGGAGGGGCACACAATGAGCAGTTCTTC. V is TRBV12-3 or TRBV12-4 and J is TRBJ2-1; TRBD2 aligns across 8 bases. The CDR3 sequence is 15 residues long. Losses at the gene ends were 6 bases for V and 5 bases for J; bases not matched to a gene: 9.

The chain is built from TRBV3-1 and TRBJ1-3, with D possibly matching TRBD1 (5 bases). This CDR3 contains 13 residues. Germline V gene sequence: CDR1 LGHDT, CDR2 YNNKEL (reference sequence). V was shortened by 4 bases and J by 4 bases, with 8 bases between the two germline ends. The CDR3 sequence is CASSRGGGNTIYF. In DNA, the CDR3 is TGTGCCAGCAGCCGGGGGGGAGGAAACACCATATATTTT. Complete variable domain (other parts from reference TRBV3-1 and TRBJ1-3): DTAVSQTPKYLVTQMGNDKSIKCEQNLGHDTMYWYKQDSKKFLKIMFSYNNKELIINETVPNRFSPKSPDKAHLNLHINSLELGDSAVYFCASSRGGGNTIYFGEGSWLTVV.

Many counts were recorded for this clonotype. The chain couples TRBV27 to TRBJ2-3, with 8 positions matching TRBD2. Losses at the gene ends were 8 bases for V and 4 bases for J; bases not matched to a gene: 8. Looked up from germline, CDR1 is MNHEY and CDR2 is SMNVEV (reference sequence). The CDR3 contains 14 residues. CDR3 loop: CASLPGRGADTQYF. In DNA form, the CDR3 reads TGTGCCAGCCTTCCCGGGAGGGGGGCAGATACGCAGTATTTT.

The chain couples TRBV25-1 to TRBJ1-2; D remains ambiguous. V was pared by 0 bases and J by 6 bases, with 8 bases between. Germline CDR1 MGHDK, CDR2 SYGVNS. The CDR3 is made up of 13 amino acids. CDR3 nucleotide sequence: TGTGCCAGCAGTGAATACGGGAGGGATGGCTACACCTTC. It yields the protein CASSEYGRDGYTF.

On this clonotype: At one end the junction does not follow the germline gene, possibly because of a read error. The chain combines TRBV20-1 with TRBJ2-1; possible D gene TRBD2, 6 bases. This CDR3 spans 15 amino acids. Per germline, CDR1 DFQATT and CDR2 SNEGSKA (reference sequence). The chain's CDR3 is CSASDCGTVYNGQFF. The CDR3 DNA reads TGCAGTGCTAGTGATTGTGGGACTGTATACAATGGGCAGTTCTTC.

In this sample, this clonotype turned up many times. CDR3 amino acids: CSALARAIRHNEQFF. CDR3 DNA sequence: TGCAGTGCACTGGCACGGGCTATTCGCCACAATGAGCAGTTCTTC. The V and J genes are TRBV20-1 and TRBJ2-1; D not resolved. Trimming shortened V by 6 bases and J by 5 bases, and 20 bases separated the two germline ends. CDR1 and CDR2 (germline): DFQATT, SNEGSKA (reference sequence). This CDR3 contains 15 residues.

This clonotype was picked up a small number of times. This chain links TRBV28 with TRBJ2-2; 11 positions agree with TRBD1. J gave up 4 bases and V 6 bases, and 13 bases lay outside the gene matches. The CDR3 runs to 18 residues. Germline values: CDR1 MDHEN, CDR2 SYDVKM. CDR3 sequence reads: CASSRGVAGTGGTGELFF. The CDR3 region has the DNA TGTGCCAGCAGCCGGGGGGTCGCCGGGACAGGGGGCACCGGGGAGCTGTTTTTT.

CDR3 coding DNA: TGCGCCAGCAGCCAGGGACTAGCGGACGGGGAGCAGTTCTTC. This encodes CASSQGLADGEQFF. The J gene is TRBJ2-1, the V gene TRBV4-1; TRBD2 agrees at 11 bases. Trimming cost V 3 bases and J 10 bases; bases outside gene matches: 5. The CDR3 has 14 residues. Germline V gene sequence: CDR1 MGHRA, CDR2 YSYEKL.

This clonotype occurred a few times. This chain links TRBV20-1 with TRBJ2-3; 9 nucleotides line up with TRBD2. CDR1 and CDR2 from the germline V gene are DFQATT and SNEGSKA (reference sequence). The CDR3 consists of 16 residues. J gave up 4 bases and V 0 bases, and 8 bases lay outside the gene matches. As DNA, the CDR3 is TGCAGTGCTAGAGATTGGGGTCTAGCGGGACCAGATACGCAGTATTTT. Its translation is CSARDWGLAGPDTQYF.

This clonotype was recorded many times. The CDR3, as DNA: TGCAGTGCTAGAGATCTTCTGGCGGGAGGTTACACCGGGGAGCTGTTTTTT. Its translation: CSARDLLAGGYTGELFF. The V call is TRBV20-1, the J call TRBJ2-2; 8 positions match TRBD2. There are 17 residues in the CDR3. V trimming: 0 bases; J trimming: 3 bases; junction bases outside the gene matches: 9. The germline V gene encodes CDR1 DFQATT and CDR2 SNEGSKA (reference sequence).

This clonotype appeared a few times. V and J are TRBV6-5 and TRBJ2-1; possible D gene TRBD2, 5 bases. Trimming pared 0 bases from V and 14 bases from J, leaving 17 bases between. The germline gives CDR1 MNHEY, CDR2 SVGAGI. The CDR3 is 14 amino acids. The CDR3 DNA follows: TGTGCCAGCAGTTACTCGACTACGCCTGGACTGAAGTTCTTC. It specifies CASSYSTTPGLKFF.

The V gene is TRBV30, the J gene TRBJ1-1, with no clear D. Germline CDR1 GTSNPN, CDR2 SVGIG (reference sequence). V lost 2 bases, J lost 2 bases, and 6 bases lay in between. CDR3 length: 12 amino acids. The CDR3: CAWSRYNTEAFF. CDR3 sequence (DNA): TGTGCCTGGAGTCGTTACAACACTGAAGCTTTCTTT.

This clonotype has a count of ten or more. The chain carries TRBV28 and TRBJ1-5, with D perhaps matching TRBD1 (5 bases). This CDR3 is built from 13 residues. V lost 3 bases, J lost 3 bases, and 6 bases lay in between. The germline gives CDR1 MDHEN, CDR2 SYDVKM. The CDR3 region has the DNA TGTGCCAGCAGTTTGGGGCCCAATCAGCCCCAGCATTTT. This sequence encodes CASSLGPNQPQHF.

The V and J genes are TRBV7-8 and TRBJ2-2, with D perhaps TRBD2 (6 bases). In germline, CDR1 is SGHVS, CDR2 FQNEAQ. The CDR3 sequence is 16 residues long. Trimming stripped 1 base from V and 4 bases from J, with 13 bases between. DNA of the CDR3: TGTGCCAGCAGCTTAGGACCCGGGAGATCCACCGGGGAGCTGTTTTTT. Translated: CASSLGPGRSTGELFF.

The V call is TRBV27, the J call TRBJ1-2; the D is unclear. Per germline, CDR1 MNHEY and CDR2 SMNVEV (reference sequence). Trimming cost V 4 bases and J 0 bases, with 15 bases left between them. The CDR3 loop spans 16 amino acids. The CDR3 region is CASSSSLDTANYGYTF. CDR3 nucleotide sequence: TGTGCCAGCAGTTCATCCTTAGATACAGCTAACTATGGCTACACCTTC.

The rearrangement joins TRBV4-2 to TRBJ2-1; 8 nucleotides align to TRBD2. The CDR3 totals 15 residues. J was trimmed by 6 bases and V by 3 bases; bases with no gene match: 7. Germline V gives CDR1 LGHNA, CDR2 YNFKEQ. CDR3 residues: CASSQEGLGGNEQFF. The CDR3 bases are TGTGCCAGCAGCCAGGAGGGACTAGGGGGCAATGAGCAGTTCTTC.

The CDR3 sequence is CASSFRPSYEQYF. The CDR3 nucleotides read TGTGCCAGCAGTTTTCGACCGAGCTACGAGCAGTACTTC. This chain links TRBV12-3 or TRBV12-4 with TRBJ2-7; D is ambiguous. V shed 3 bases and J shed 3 bases, with 9 bases lying between them. This CDR3 comprises 13 residues.

Only a few counts were recorded for this clonotype. The V gene is TRBV5-1, the J gene TRBJ2-7; 7 positions agree with TRBD1. Trimming removed 0 bases from V and 2 bases from J; junction bases left unmatched: 5. This CDR3 spans 15 amino acids. CDR1 and CDR2 (germline): SGHRS, YFSETQ. The CDR3 coding sequence is TGCGCCAGCAGCTTGGCCGTGGGACAGCCCTACGAGCAGTACTTC. Its translation is CASSLAVGQPYEQYF.

This clonotype was counted a few times. The chain is built from TRBV28 and TRBJ2-1; D is perhaps TRBD2 (5 bases). This CDR3 contains 13 residues. V gave up 3 bases and J gave up 9 bases, with 12 bases separating them. Germline CDR1 and CDR2: MDHEN and SYDVKM. Written as DNA, the CDR3 is TGTGCCAGCAGTTTTTATCCTAGCTGTGAGCAGTTCTTC. As protein: CASSFYPSCEQFF.

The table lists this clonotype with a few counts. This chain uses TRBV12-3 or TRBV12-4 with TRBJ2-1, with unresolved D. The CDR3 runs 11 residues. V lost 8 bases and J 4 bases, leaving 6 bases between the germline ends. The DNA for the CDR3 is TGTGCCAGCGAACAGTACAATGAGCAGTTCTTC. This translates into CASEQYNEQFF.

The chain couples TRBV7-9 to TRBJ1-5; perhaps TRBD1 as D (6 bases). The CDR3 consists of 15 residues. In germline, CDR1 is SEHNR, CDR2 FQNEAQ (reference sequence). Deletions cut 2 bases from V and 7 bases from J, with 15 bases between. For the CDR3, the DNA is TGTGCCAGCAGCTTACAGGGGATGCAAAACCAGCCCCAGCATTTT. Protein product: CASSLQGMQNQPQHF.

The chain joins TRBV13 to TRBJ2-7; 7 nucleotides agree with TRBD2. This CDR3 region has 17 residues. The germline gives CDR1 PRHDT, CDR2 FYEKMQ (reference sequence). Losses at the gene ends were 1 base for V and 0 bases for J; bases not matched to a gene: 9. CDR3 region: CASSLAKSGGSSYEQYF. The CDR3 nucleotides read TGTGCCAGCAGCTTAGCTAAGAGTGGCGGGAGCTCCTACGAGCAGTACTTC.

The chain joins TRBV5-1 to TRBJ2-3, with D possibly TRBD1 on 6 matching bases. Per germline, CDR1 SGHRS and CDR2 YFSETQ. The CDR3 covers 17 residues. The ends were cut back, 1 base at V and 2 bases at J, with 17 bases in the middle. The CDR3 nucleotides read TGCGCCAGCAGCTTGTTGCTAGACGGGACAAACACAGATACGCAGTATTTT. Protein sequence: CASSLLLDGTNTDTQYF.

The chain joins TRBV12-3 or TRBV12-4 to TRBJ2-4, with D hard to call. The V gene lost 6 bases and the J gene lost 5 bases, with 14 bases spanning the gap. This CDR3 spans 14 amino acids. CDR3 loop: CASSQSVGQNIQYF. CDR3 sequence (DNA): TGTGCCAGCAGCCAGAGTGTCGGGCAAAACATTCAGTACTTC.

V is TRBV20-1 and J is TRBJ2-2; the D gene is possibly TRBD1 (6 bases). CDR3 size: 11 residues. Germline V lookup: CDR1 DFQATT, CDR2 SNEGSKA (reference sequence). V was pared by 6 bases and J by 6 bases, with 8 bases between. In DNA, the CDR3 is TGCAGTGCAGGGGGACCCGGGGAGCTGTTTTTT. This sequence encodes CSAGGPGELFF.

The genes are TRBV18 and TRBJ2-2; 7 bases agree with TRBD1. Unmatched junction bases numbered 5, after V lost 3 bases and J lost 4 bases. Germline CDR1 KGHSH, CDR2 LQKENI. The CDR3 length is 15 residues. The CDR3 protein is CASSPYRDSTGELFF. CDR3 DNA sequence: TGTGCCAGCTCACCGTACCGGGACAGCACCGGGGAGCTGTTTTTT.

The chain has TRBV25-1 and TRBJ2-2; 12 bases align to TRBD2. CDR3 length equals 15 residues. V dropped 9 bases and J dropped 8; count of bases not matched to a gene: 10. Per germline, CDR1 MGHDK and CDR2 SYGVNS. CDR3 sequence reads: CASLGGTSGSGELFF. The CDR3 coding sequence is TGTGCCAGTCTTGGCGGGACTAGCGGGTCTGGGGAGCTGTTTTTT.

This rearrangement joins TRBV24-1 to TRBJ1-1, with a tentative D call TRBD1 (5 bases). CDR1 and CDR2 (germline): KGHDR, SFDVKD. This CDR3 region has 15 residues. V was trimmed by 10 bases and J by 1 base, leaving 18 bases between them. CDR3 amino acids: CATSPSGGGNTEAFF. The CDR3 nucleotides read TGTGCCACGAGTCCGTCGGGGGGAGGGAACACTGAAGCTTTCTTT.